A single TCR beta chain is shown here with its context. Its antigen is not identified. This record comes from a study of T cell responses to AZD1222 COVID-19 vaccine. Only in-frame clones appear in the TCRdb table, and some are missing; sequencing was by immunoSEQ multiplex PCR. The repertoire consists of about 70,000 clones, with 85% to 90% occurring once and the leading ten covering roughly 5%. Study outcomes and limitations: Seropositive AZD1222 recipients at baseline numbered only 5 to 7.

The sequences come from peripheral blood, collected 28 days after the second dose of the MenACWY control vaccine. This clonotype originated in an adult who received the MenACWY meningococcal vaccine as a control.

The CDR3: CASSYERGFSYEQYF. The CDR3 DNA reads as TGTGCCAGCAGTTACGAACGGGGATTCTCCTACGAGCAGTACTTC. The chain joins TRBV6-5 to TRBJ2-7, with D possibly being TRBD2 (5 bases). Germline CDR1 MNHEY, CDR2 SVGAGI. The CDR3 extends over 15 amino acids. Trimming pared 2 bases from V and 0 bases from J, leaving 11 bases between.